A single sample gave rise to the 21 T cell receptor beta chains below, sequenced in a study of cytomegalovirus exposure and HLA in healthy donors (dated by TCRdb to 2016 to 2017). The protocol used for the library was the immunoSEQ multiplex PCR assay. The multiplex PCR relied on a mix of 60 forward primers for TCR Vbeta segments and 13 reverse primers for TCR Jbeta segments. TCRdb stores this immuneACCESS table with in-frame sequences only. Part of the clones is absent; in the studies checked, under half of the shortfall reflects unresolved V genes, and no reason is known for the rest. The sample includes some 150,000 clones, with 60% to 85% observed a single time. The ten largest clones represent around 3.6% of the sample. Sequencing input: PBMCs. Receptors were obtained from a middle-aged woman in good health and CMV-seronegative.

This clone was recorded once. This rearrangement joins TRBV7-2 to TRBJ1-3; possibly TRBD1 for D (6 bases). Germline CDR1 and CDR2: SGHTA and FQGNSA. The CDR3 sequence is 14 residues long. Trimming cost V 5 bases and J 6 bases, with 14 bases left between them. The CDR3 spells CASSHRGAENTIYF. The CDR3 DNA reads TGTGCCAGCAGCCACCGGGGGGCGGAAAACACCATATATTTT.

The V gene is TRBV13, the J gene TRBJ1-1; 8 nucleotides agree with TRBD1. The V gene end was trimmed by 5 bases and the J gene end by 1 base; junction bases not matched to a gene: 9. The CDR3 has 16 residues. Germline V gene data show CDR1 as PRHDT and CDR2 as FYEKMQ (reference sequence). The CDR3 coding sequence is TGTGCCAGCAGCCTTCGACAGGGGAAAAAGAACACTGAAGCTTTCTTT. This translates into CASSLRQGKKNTEAFF.

The J gene is TRBJ2-1, the V gene TRBV2; 11 bases are shared with TRBD2. With 7 bases clipped from V and 3 bases from J, the junction kept 5 bases outside the gene matches. The CDR3 has 15 residues. Germline V gene data show CDR1 as SNHLY and CDR2 as FYNNEI. The CDR3 bases are TGTGCCAGCATTACTACTAGCGGGAGCTACAATGAGCAGTTCTTC. Its protein is CASITTSGSYNEQFF.

The V call is TRBV9, the J call TRBJ2-5, with D perhaps TRBD2 (6 bases). The CDR3 sequence is 14 residues long. V lost 2 bases, J lost 5 bases, and 13 bases lay in between. Germline V gives CDR1 SGDLS, CDR2 YYNGEE. The chain's CDR3 is CASSVGVGGETQYF. The CDR3 nucleotides read TGTGCCAGCAGCGTCGGGGTAGGAGGGGAGACCCAGTACTTC.

The gene calls are TRBV6-5 and TRBJ2-3, with D possibly being TRBD1 (5 bases). CDR3 length: 13 amino acids. Per the germline V gene, CDR1 is MNHEY and CDR2 is SVGAGI. Trimming took off 0 bases at V and 9 bases at J, with 10 bases between the two ends. The CDR3 sequence: CASSYSAKGTQYF. CDR3 DNA: TGTGCCAGCAGTTACTCGGCCAAGGGGACGCAGTATTTT.

This sequence joins TRBV5-6 and TRBJ1-1; D is unresolved. V gave up 0 bases and J gave up 1 base, with 7 bases separating them. Germline V gene sequence: CDR1 SGHDT, CDR2 YYEEEE. The CDR3 extends over 14 amino acids. CDR3 residues: CASSLDRPNTEAFF. CDR3 coding DNA: TGTGCCAGCAGCTTGGACAGACCGAACACTGAAGCTTTCTTT.

V gene TRBV5-4 combines with J gene TRBJ2-5, with a tentative D call TRBD1 (6 bases). The CDR3 runs to 15 residues. V lost 1 base to trimming and J lost 3 bases, with 13 bases between them. Germline V CDR1 and CDR2: SGHNT, YYREEE (reference sequence). The DNA for the CDR3 is TGTGCCAGCAGCTTGCCCGGGACATTCAAAGAGACCCAGTACTTC. It encodes CASSLPGTFKETQYF.

The chain has TRBV27 and TRBJ2-2, with D hard to call. Trimming pared 3 bases from V and 4 bases from J, leaving 6 bases between. CDR1 MNHEY and CDR2 SMNVEV come from the germline V gene (reference sequence). CDR3 size: 13 residues. CDR3 loop: CASSFSGTGELFF. The CDR3 bases are TGTGCCAGCAGTTTCTCCGGCACCGGGGAGCTGTTTTTT.

The V call is TRBV5-6, the J call TRBJ2-7; tentative D call: TRBD2 (5 bases). The V end was cut by 4 bases, the J end by 0 bases, with 11 bases between. CDR3 length: 14 amino acids. From germline, CDR1 is SGHDT and CDR2 YYEEEE. The CDR3 bases are TGTGCCAGCAGCGGCTTGGGGAGCTCCTACGAGCAGTACTTC. As protein: CASSGLGSSYEQYF.

The chain couples TRBV19 to TRBJ1-2, with TRBD1 identical over 7 bases. This CDR3 has 16 residues. V lost 1 base, J lost 1 base, and 6 bases stayed unmatched. The germline CDR1 and CDR2 sequences are LNHDA and SQIVND (reference sequence). CDR3 bases: TGTGCCAGTAGTATAGGGAGGGACAGCCTTAACTATGGCTACACCTTC. It translates to CASSIGRDSLNYGYTF.

The chain uses TRBV7-9 and TRBJ2-7; 11 positions match TRBD2. The CDR3 runs 15 residues. Per the germline V gene, CDR1 is SEHNR and CDR2 is FQNEAQ (reference sequence). V was clipped by 4 bases and J by 2 bases; unmatched bases: 4. DNA of the CDR3: TGTGCCAGCAGCTACGGGACTAGCGGCCCCTACGAGCAGTACTTC. As protein: CASSYGTSGPYEQYF.

The CDR3: CASSAWTGMNTEAFF. In DNA form, the CDR3 reads TGTGCCAGCAGTGCCTGGACAGGGATGAACACTGAAGCTTTCTTT. V usage is TRBV6-1 and J usage is TRBJ1-1; 8 bases fit TRBD1. This CDR3 contains 15 residues. Germline CDR1 and CDR2: MNHNS and SASEGT. V was pared by 4 bases and J by 0 bases, with 4 bases of the junction left unmatched.

The chain is built from TRBV28 and TRBJ1-3; 10 bases agree with TRBD1. CDR3 length equals 15 residues. V gave up 6 bases and J gave up 2 bases; unmatched junction bases: 4. CDR1 is MDHEN, CDR2 SYDVKM, per germline. The CDR3 DNA reads as TGTGCCAGCAGATCAGACAGGGGGCCTGGAAACACCATATATTTT. It yields the protein CASRSDRGPGNTIYF.

About this clone: Distinct nucleotide sequences in the sample also encode this CDR3. The V gene is TRBV28, the J gene TRBJ1-5; TRBD1 agrees at 8 bases. Losses at the gene ends were 9 bases for V and 6 bases for J; bases not matched to a gene: 7. The V gene's germline CDR1 is MDHEN and CDR2 SYDVKM. The CDR3 length is 13 residues. The CDR3 nucleotides read TGTGCCAGTAGCCTGACAGGGGTTCAGCCCCAGCATTTT. Protein: CASSLTGVQPQHF.

The V call is TRBV10-3, the J call TRBJ1-2; unclear D gene. CDR1 and CDR2 (germline): ENHRY, SYGVKD. V was clipped by 4 bases and J by 8 bases, with 17 bases between them. The CDR3 extends over 14 amino acids. The DNA for the CDR3 is TGTGCCATCAGTGGAACCGGACTAACCGACGGCTACACCTTC. Its protein is CAISGTGLTDGYTF.

Only a few counts were recorded for this clone. The chain links TRBV5-1 to TRBJ2-1, with D perhaps TRBD1 (5 bases). Trimming cost V 0 bases and J 5 bases, with 12 bases left between them. Germline V CDR1 and CDR2: SGHRS, YFSETQ. This CDR3 region has 15 residues. The CDR3 protein is CASSLGETGDNEQFF. CDR3 bases: TGCGCCAGCAGCTTGGGGGAAACAGGAGACAATGAGCAGTTCTTC.

The J gene is TRBJ2-7, the V gene TRBV6-1; D is possibly TRBD1 (6 bases). Trimming stripped 4 bases from V and 3 bases from J, with 16 bases between. This CDR3 has 15 residues. The V gene's germline CDR1 is MNHNS and CDR2 SASEGT. The CDR3 here is CASSGLQAGVYEQYF. The CDR3 DNA follows: TGTGCCAGCAGTGGCCTCCAGGCAGGGGTCTACGAGCAGTACTTC.

A few counts support this clone. V is TRBV2 and J is TRBJ1-1; TRBD1 is a possible D gene (6 bases). The germline V gene has CDR1 SNHLY and CDR2 FYNNEI. Trimming removed 8 bases at V and 1 base at J, with 11 bases between. The CDR3 spans 13 residues. CDR3 protein: CASRTGTNTEAFF. CDR3 DNA: TGTGCCAGCCGAACAGGGACGAACACTGAAGCTTTCTTT.

The chain couples TRBV21-1 to TRBJ1-2. TRBV21-1 is recorded as a pseudogene. The CDR3 has 15 amino acids. The CDR3 here is CASSARLGESNGYTF. The CDR3 coding sequence is TGTGCCAGCAGCGCCCGCCTCGGGGAGAGCAATGGCTACACCTTC.

The CDR3 DNA follows: TGTGCCAGCAGCTCTGGAGTTACCTACGAGCAGTACTTC. Its protein product is CASSSGVTYEQYF. The chain couples TRBV5-6 to TRBJ2-7; D unclear. This CDR3 region has 13 residues. V gave up 3 bases and J gave up 2 bases, with 9 bases separating them. Germline CDR1 SGHDT, CDR2 YYEEEE.

The V gene is TRBV6-1, the J gene TRBJ1-3; no definite D call. Trimming left V 3 bases short and J 11 bases short, with 8 bases between. This CDR3 comprises 11 residues. Germline V lookup: CDR1 MNHNS, CDR2 SASEGT. Written as DNA, the CDR3 is TGTGCCAGCAGTGAGAGGGCCGCCATATATTTT. It encodes CASSERAAIYF.